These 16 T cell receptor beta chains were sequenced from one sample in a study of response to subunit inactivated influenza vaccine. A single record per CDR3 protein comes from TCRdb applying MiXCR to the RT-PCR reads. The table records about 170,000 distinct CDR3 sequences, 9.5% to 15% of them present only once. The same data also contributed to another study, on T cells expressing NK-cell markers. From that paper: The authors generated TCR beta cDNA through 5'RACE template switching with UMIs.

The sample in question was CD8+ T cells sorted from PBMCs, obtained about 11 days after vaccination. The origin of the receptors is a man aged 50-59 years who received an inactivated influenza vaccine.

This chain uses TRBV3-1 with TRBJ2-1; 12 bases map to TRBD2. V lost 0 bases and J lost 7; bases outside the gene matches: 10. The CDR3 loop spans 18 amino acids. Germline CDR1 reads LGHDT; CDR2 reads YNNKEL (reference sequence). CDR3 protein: CASSQEGSLAGGPNEQFF. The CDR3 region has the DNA TGTGCCAGCAGCCAAGAGGGTTCGCTAGCGGGGGGGCCGAATGAGCAGTTCTTC.

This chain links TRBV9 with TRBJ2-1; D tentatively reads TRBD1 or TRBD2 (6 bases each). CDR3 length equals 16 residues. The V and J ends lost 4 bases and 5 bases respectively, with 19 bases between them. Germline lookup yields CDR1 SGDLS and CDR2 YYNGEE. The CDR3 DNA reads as TGTGCCAGCAGCAAACCCCCCCAGGGGAGGCACAATGAGCAGTTCTTC. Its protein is CASSKPPQGRHNEQFF.

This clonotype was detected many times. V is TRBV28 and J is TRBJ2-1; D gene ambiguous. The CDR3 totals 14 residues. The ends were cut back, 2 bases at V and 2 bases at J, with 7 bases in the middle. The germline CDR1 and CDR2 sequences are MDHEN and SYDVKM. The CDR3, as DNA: TGTGCCAGCAGTTTACTCGCGACCTACAATGAGCAGTTCTTC. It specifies CASSLLATYNEQFF.

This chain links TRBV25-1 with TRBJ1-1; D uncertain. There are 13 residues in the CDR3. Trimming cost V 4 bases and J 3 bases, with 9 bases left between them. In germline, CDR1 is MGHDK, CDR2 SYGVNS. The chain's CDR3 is CASSARGDTEAFF. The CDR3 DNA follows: TGTGCCAGCAGTGCACGAGGAGACACTGAAGCTTTCTTT.

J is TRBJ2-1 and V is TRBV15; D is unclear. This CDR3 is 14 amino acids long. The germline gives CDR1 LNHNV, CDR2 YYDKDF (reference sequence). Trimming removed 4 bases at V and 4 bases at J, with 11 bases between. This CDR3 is CATSIRREYNEQFF. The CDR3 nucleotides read TGTGCCACCAGCATACGAAGGGAATACAATGAGCAGTTCTTC.

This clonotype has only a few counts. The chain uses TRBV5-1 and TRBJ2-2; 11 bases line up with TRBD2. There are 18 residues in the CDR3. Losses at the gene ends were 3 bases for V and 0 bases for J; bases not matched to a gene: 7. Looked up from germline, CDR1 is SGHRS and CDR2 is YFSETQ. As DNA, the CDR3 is TGCGCCAGCAGCTCTGTGACTAGCGGGATACCGAACACCGGGGAGCTGTTTTTT. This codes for CASSSVTSGIPNTGELFF.

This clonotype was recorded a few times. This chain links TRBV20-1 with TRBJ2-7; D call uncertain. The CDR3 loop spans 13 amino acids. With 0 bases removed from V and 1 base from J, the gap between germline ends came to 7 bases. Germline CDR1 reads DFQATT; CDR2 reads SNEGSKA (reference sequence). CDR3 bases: TGCAGTGCTAGAGATGGCGGATCCTACGAGCAGTACTTC. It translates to CSARDGGSYEQYF.

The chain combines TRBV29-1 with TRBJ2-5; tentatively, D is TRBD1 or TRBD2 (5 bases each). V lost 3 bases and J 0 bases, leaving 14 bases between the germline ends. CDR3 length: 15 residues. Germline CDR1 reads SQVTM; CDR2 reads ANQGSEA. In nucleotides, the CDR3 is TGCAGCGTTGACCCCAGGGTGGGGGACCAAGAGACCCAGTACTTC. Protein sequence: CSVDPRVGDQETQYF.

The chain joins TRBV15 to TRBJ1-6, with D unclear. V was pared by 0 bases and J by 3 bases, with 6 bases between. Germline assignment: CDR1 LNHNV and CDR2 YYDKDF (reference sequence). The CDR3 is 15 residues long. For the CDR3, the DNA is TGTGCCACCAGCAGAGATCGTCACTATAATTCACCCCTCCACTTT. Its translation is CATSRDRHYNSPLHF.

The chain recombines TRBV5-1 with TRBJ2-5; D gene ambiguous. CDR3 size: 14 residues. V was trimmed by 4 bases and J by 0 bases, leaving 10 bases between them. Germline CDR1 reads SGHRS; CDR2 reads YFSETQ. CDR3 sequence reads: CASSARMYQETQYF. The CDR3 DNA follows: TGCGCCAGCAGCGCCCGTATGTACCAAGAGACCCAGTACTTC.

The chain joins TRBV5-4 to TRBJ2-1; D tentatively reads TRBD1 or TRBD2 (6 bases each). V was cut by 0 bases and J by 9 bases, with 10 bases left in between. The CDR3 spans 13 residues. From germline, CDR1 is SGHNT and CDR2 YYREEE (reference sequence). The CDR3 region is CASSLAKGGEQFF. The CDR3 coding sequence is TGTGCCAGCAGCTTGGCCAAGGGGGGTGAGCAGTTCTTC. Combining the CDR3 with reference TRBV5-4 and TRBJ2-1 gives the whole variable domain ETGVTQSPTHLIKTRGQQVTLRCSSQSGHNTVSWYQQALGQGPQFIFQYYREEENGRGNFPPRFSGLQFPNYSSELNVNALELDDSALYLCASSLAKGGEQFFGPGTRLTVL.

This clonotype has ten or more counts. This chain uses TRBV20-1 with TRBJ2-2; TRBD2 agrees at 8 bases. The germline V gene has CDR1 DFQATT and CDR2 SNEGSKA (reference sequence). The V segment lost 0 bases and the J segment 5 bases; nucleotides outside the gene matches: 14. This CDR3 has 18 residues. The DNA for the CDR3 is TGCAGTGCTAGAGATGAGGTAGCGGGACGATTCTTGACCGGGGAGCTGTTTTTT. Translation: CSARDEVAGRFLTGELFF.

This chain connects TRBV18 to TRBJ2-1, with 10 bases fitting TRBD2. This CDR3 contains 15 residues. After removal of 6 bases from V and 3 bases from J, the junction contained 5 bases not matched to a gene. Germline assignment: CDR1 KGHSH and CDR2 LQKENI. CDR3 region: CASSRSGGFYNEQFF. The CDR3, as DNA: TGTGCCAGCTCCCGTAGCGGGGGGTTCTACAATGAGCAGTTCTTC.

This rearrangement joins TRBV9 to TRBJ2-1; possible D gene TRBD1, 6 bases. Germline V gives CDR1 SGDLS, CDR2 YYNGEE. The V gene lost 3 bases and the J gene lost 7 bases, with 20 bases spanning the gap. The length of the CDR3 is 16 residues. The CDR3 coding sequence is TGTGCCAGCAGCGCCCGTGGGGGCGCCGATAGGAATGAGCAGTTCTTC. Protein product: CASSARGGADRNEQFF.

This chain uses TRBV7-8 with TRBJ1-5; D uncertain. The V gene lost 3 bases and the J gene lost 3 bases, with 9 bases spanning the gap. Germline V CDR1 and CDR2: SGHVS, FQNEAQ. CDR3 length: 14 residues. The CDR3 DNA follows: TGTGCCAGCAGCTTGAGTGCCCCCAATCAGCCCCAGCATTTT. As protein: CASSLSAPNQPQHF.

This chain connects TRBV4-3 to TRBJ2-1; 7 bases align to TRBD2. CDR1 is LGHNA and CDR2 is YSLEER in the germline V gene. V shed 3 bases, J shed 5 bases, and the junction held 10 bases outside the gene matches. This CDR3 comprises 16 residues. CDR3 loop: CASSHYLAEGHNEQFF. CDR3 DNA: TGCGCCAGCAGCCACTACCTAGCGGAGGGTCACAATGAGCAGTTCTTC.